Listed here are 23 T cell receptor beta chains from one sample, sequenced in a study of human T cells and chemical hapten exposure. TCRdb used MiXCR to reprocess the RACE reads, holding one entry per CDR3 protein. Of approximately 90,000 distinct CDR3 sequences listed, about 8.7% are singletons. The sample's time point: healthy volunteer bleed at 2 weeks. Total RNA came from unfractionated whole blood. The sample consisted of whole blood. The origin of the receptors is a female donor in good health. Some clones in this sample may be carry-over from other donors' samples.

This clonotype has a handful of counts. This chain connects TRBV7-2 to TRBJ1-1; D unclear. CDR3 length: 13 residues. V was shortened by 1 base and J by 0 bases, with 3 bases between the two germline ends. Germline V CDR1 and CDR2: SGHTA, FQGNSA. The CDR3 region has the DNA TGTGCCAGCAGCTTAGAGATGAACACTGAAGCTTTCTTT. Its protein is CASSLEMNTEAFF.

There are a few counts of this clonotype. The chain combines TRBV29-1 with TRBJ1-1, with a tentative D call TRBD1 (5 bases). This CDR3 is 11 amino acids long. Between the trimmed V and J ends, which lost 6 bases and 5 bases, there was a span of 10 bases. Germline V gives CDR1 SQVTM, CDR2 ANQGSEA. The CDR3 region is CSVGWGTEAFF. CDR3 sequence (DNA): TGCAGCGTGGGATGGGGGACTGAAGCTTTCTTT.

This clonotype has a handful of counts. This chain uses TRBV6-1 with TRBJ2-2, with D unclear. The V gene's germline CDR1 is MNHNS and CDR2 SASEGT. There are 13 residues in the CDR3. Trimming removed 1 base at V and 4 bases at J, with 4 bases between. CDR3 in amino acids: CASSEGATGELFF. The CDR3 DNA follows: TGTGCCAGCAGTGAAGGGGCCACCGGGGAGCTGTTTTTT.

This clonotype was seen at least ten times. V usage is TRBV10-3 and J usage is TRBJ2-7, with 11 bases that match TRBD1. Germline V gene data show CDR1 as ENHRY and CDR2 as SYGVKD. Trimming cost V 5 bases and J 4 bases; bases outside gene matches: 7. The CDR3 sequence is 15 residues long. The CDR3, as DNA: TGTGCCATCAGTTTTACCGGGACAGGGGGTTACGAGCAGTACTTC. Its protein is CAISFTGTGGYEQYF.

The V and J genes are TRBV2 and TRBJ1-1; D is undetermined. The CDR3 runs to 14 residues. Germline V CDR1 and CDR2: SNHLY, FYNNEI. The V and J ends lost 6 bases and 0 bases respectively, with 11 bases between them. The CDR3 loop reads CASRDAGLNTEAFF. CDR3 nucleotide sequence: TGTGCCAGCAGGGACGCCGGGTTGAACACTGAAGCTTTCTTT.

This clonotype was observed a handful of times. The CDR3 bases are TGCAGTGCTAGCCCCCAGGGGGCTGTCACCGGGGAGCTGTTTTTT. It specifies CSASPQGAVTGELFF. This chain links TRBV20-1 with TRBJ2-2; TRBD1 agrees at 8 bases. Trimming removed 3 bases from V and 4 bases from J; junction bases left unmatched: 7. The germline V gene has CDR1 DFQATT and CDR2 SNEGSKA (reference sequence). CDR3 length equals 15 residues.

This clonotype was observed a few times. The V call is TRBV14, the J call TRBJ1-1; 7 bases are a match to TRBD1. V was pared by 2 bases and J by 2 bases, with 8 bases of the junction left unmatched. Germline V gene sequence: CDR1 SGHDN, CDR2 FVKESK. This CDR3 has 16 amino acids. The CDR3 sequence is CASSQPHRQGNTEAFF. In DNA, the CDR3 is TGTGCCAGCAGCCAACCACACCGACAGGGAAACACTGAAGCTTTCTTT.

V and J are TRBV29-1 and TRBJ2-2; D is perhaps TRBD1 (6 bases). The V end was cut by 0 bases, the J end by 6 bases, with 11 bases between. This CDR3 has 14 residues. Germline CDR1 is SQVTM and CDR2 is ANQGSEA. CDR3 region: CSVEDRGRAGELFF. CDR3 in DNA: TGCAGCGTTGAAGACAGGGGAAGGGCCGGGGAGCTGTTTTTT.

A few counts support this clonotype. The chain carries TRBV27 and TRBJ2-3, with TRBD1 as a possible D gene (7 bases). The V gene lost 4 bases and the J gene lost 4 bases, with 15 bases spanning the gap. The CDR3 length is 15 residues. CDR1 and CDR2 from the germline V gene are MNHEY and SMNVEV (reference sequence). The CDR3 spells CASSSNSGGPDTQYF. CDR3 bases: TGTGCCAGCAGTTCCAACTCAGGGGGGCCAGATACGCAGTATTTT.

This clonotype was counted a few times. This chain joins TRBV5-1 and TRBJ1-3; D unresolved. The CDR3 has 13 amino acids. Trimming removed 8 bases at V and 0 bases at J, with 9 bases between. CDR1 is SGHRS, CDR2 YFSETQ, per germline. In DNA form, the CDR3 reads TGCGCCAGGGTAGATTACTCTGGAAACACCATATATTTT. Protein: CARVDYSGNTIYF.

This clonotype showed up just a few times. The rearrangement links TRBV28 to TRBJ2-5; D not resolved. Germline V CDR1 and CDR2: MDHEN, SYDVKM. The CDR3 is made up of 12 amino acids. Trimming took off 7 bases at V and 13 bases at J, with 19 bases between the two ends. The CDR3 loop is CASTSPPIPPYF. For the CDR3, the DNA is TGTGCCAGCACCTCCCCCCCTATACCTCCGTACTTC.

The chain has TRBV6-6 and TRBJ2-7; maybe TRBD2 (6 bases). CDR1 and CDR2 (germline): MNHNY, SVGAGI (reference sequence). This CDR3 contains 12 residues. V lost 6 bases, J lost 7 bases, and 13 bases lay in between. The CDR3 is CASSQVSGEQYF. DNA of the CDR3: TGTGCCAGCAGCCAGGTCAGCGGGGAGCAGTACTTC.

The chain links TRBV4-1 to TRBJ2-2; TRBD1 or TRBD2 may be the D gene (5 bases each). The CDR3 has 13 residues. Trimming removed 7 bases at V and 4 bases at J, with 10 bases between. The germline CDR1 and CDR2 sequences are MGHRA and YSYEKL. CDR3 DNA sequence: TGCGCCAGCAAACGAGGGACCACCGGGGAGCTGTTTTTT. Translating gives CASKRGTTGELFF.

The chain joins TRBV4-2 to TRBJ2-4; 9 bases line up with TRBD2. Trimming took 0 bases from V and 9 from J; bases not matched to a gene: 9. Germline V gene lookup returns CDR1 LGHNA and CDR2 YNFKEQ. This CDR3 has 16 amino acids. CDR3 protein: CASSQELAGIKLIQYF. Here the CDR3 DNA reads TGTGCCAGCAGCCAAGAACTAGCGGGCATAAAACTCATTCAGTACTTC.

This clonotype was recorded many times. The V and J genes are TRBV10-1 and TRBJ2-7; TRBD2 might be the D (6 bases). The germline V gene encodes CDR1 WNHNN and CDR2 SYGVQD (reference sequence). V gave up 3 bases and J gave up 7 bases, with 19 bases separating them. The CDR3 has 15 amino acids. The CDR3 sequence: CASSDRAGAAGEQYF. CDR3 coding DNA: TGCGCCAGCAGTGATCGGGCGGGTGCTGCGGGGGAGCAGTACTTC.

There are a few counts of this clonotype. In DNA form, the CDR3 reads TGCAGTGCTACTTGGGCCTTGGGAGAGAATCAGCCCCAGCATTTT. Translation gives CSATWALGENQPQHF. The genes are TRBV20-1 and TRBJ1-5; D gene uncertain. Looked up from germline, CDR1 is DFQATT and CDR2 is SNEGSKA (reference sequence). V lost 4 bases and J 4 bases, leaving 17 bases between the germline ends. The CDR3 sequence is 15 residues long.

In its sample, this clonotype was seen a few times. J is TRBJ2-1 and V is TRBV20-1; the match to TRBD2 covers 12 bases. V gave up 3 bases and J gave up 9 bases; unmatched junction bases: 9. Germline V CDR1 and CDR2: DFQATT, SNEGSKA (reference sequence). The CDR3 sequence is 15 residues long. CDR3 residues: CSASPLAGGPGEQFF. The CDR3 DNA sequence: TGCAGTGCTAGTCCCCTAGCGGGAGGGCCTGGTGAGCAGTTCTTC.

The gene calls are TRBV21-1 and TRBJ1-1. TRBV21-1 is a recognized pseudogene. The CDR3 has 17 amino acids. As DNA, the CDR3 is TGTGCCAGCAGCAAAGGGGGGGACGGCCCGAGGGCTGCGGAGGCTTTCTTT. Encoded protein: CASSKGGDGPRAAEAFF.

Only a few counts were recorded for this clonotype. The chain links TRBV5-4 to TRBJ2-6, with 8 positions matching TRBD1. The CDR3 extends over 18 amino acids. V shed 4 bases, J shed 4 bases, and the junction held 13 bases outside the gene matches. Germline V gives CDR1 SGHNT, CDR2 YYREEE (reference sequence). The CDR3 protein is CASSNRQGLGSGANVLTF. Written as DNA, the CDR3 is TGTGCCAGCAGCAATCGACAGGGGTTAGGCTCGGGGGCCAACGTCCTGACTTTC.

This clonotype was counted a few times. The CDR3 coding sequence is TGTGCCAGCAGCTTAAGCCCGGCTACCCAAGAGACCCAGTACTTC. Translated, it gives CASSLSPATQETQYF. The chain employs TRBV7-6 and TRBJ2-5; D ambiguous. The CDR3 consists of 15 residues. Trimming cost V 2 bases and J 1 base, with 11 bases left between them. Per the germline V gene, CDR1 is SGHVS and CDR2 is FNYEAQ. Supplemented by reference TRBV7-6 and TRBJ2-5, the full variable domain reads GAGVSQSPRYKVTKRGQDVALRCDPISGHVSLYWYRQALGQGPEFLTYFNYEAQQDKSGLPNDRFSAERPEGSISTLTIQRTEQRDSAMYRCASSLSPATQETQYFGPGTRLLVL.

V gene TRBV20-1 combines with J gene TRBJ2-1; TRBD2 might be the D (6 bases). CDR1 DFQATT and CDR2 SNEGSKA come from the germline V gene (reference sequence). This CDR3 spans 15 amino acids. V was clipped by 5 bases and J by 0 bases, with 14 bases between them. CDR3 residues: CSASLLASSYNEQFF. The DNA of the CDR3 is TGCAGTGCTTCCTTGCTAGCGAGCTCCTACAATGAGCAGTTCTTC.

This clonotype was counted a few times. The chain has TRBV27 and TRBJ1-2; D call uncertain. This CDR3 spans 15 amino acids. Trimming took off 2 bases at V and 0 bases at J, with 10 bases between the two ends. CDR1 and CDR2 (germline): MNHEY, SMNVEV (reference sequence). In nucleotides, the CDR3 is TGTGCCAGCAGTTTAAGGTCACCTGCTAACTATGGCTACACCTTC. This encodes CASSLRSPANYGYTF.

This clonotype was recorded at least ten times. The chain is built from TRBV6-4 and TRBJ2-1; D is unresolved. Looked up from germline, CDR1 is MRHNA and CDR2 is SNTAGT. This CDR3 spans 13 amino acids. Trimming left V 4 bases short and J 5 bases short, with 9 bases between. CDR3 bases: TGTGCCAGCAGTGTTGGAACGAACAATGAGCAGTTCTTC. Protein sequence: CASSVGTNNEQFF.